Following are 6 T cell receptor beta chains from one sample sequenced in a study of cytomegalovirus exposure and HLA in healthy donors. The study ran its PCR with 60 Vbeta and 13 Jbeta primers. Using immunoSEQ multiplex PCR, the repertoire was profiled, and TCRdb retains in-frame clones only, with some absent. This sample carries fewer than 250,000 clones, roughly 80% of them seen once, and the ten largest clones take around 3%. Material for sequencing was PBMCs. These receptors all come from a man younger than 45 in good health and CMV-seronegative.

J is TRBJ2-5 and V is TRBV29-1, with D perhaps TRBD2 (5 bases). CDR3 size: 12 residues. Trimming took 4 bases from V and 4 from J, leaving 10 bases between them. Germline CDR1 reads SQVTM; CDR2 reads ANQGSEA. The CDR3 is CSVVPRVETQYF. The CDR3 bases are TGCAGCGTTGTGCCGAGGGTAGAGACCCAGTACTTC.

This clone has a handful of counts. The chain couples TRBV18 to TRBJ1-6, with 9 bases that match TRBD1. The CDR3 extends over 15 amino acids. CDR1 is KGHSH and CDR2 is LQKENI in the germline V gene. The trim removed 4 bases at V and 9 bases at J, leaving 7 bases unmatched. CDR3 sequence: CASSLLQGAASPLHF. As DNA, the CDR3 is TGTGCCAGCTCACTACTACAGGGGGCGGCTTCACCCCTCCACTTT.

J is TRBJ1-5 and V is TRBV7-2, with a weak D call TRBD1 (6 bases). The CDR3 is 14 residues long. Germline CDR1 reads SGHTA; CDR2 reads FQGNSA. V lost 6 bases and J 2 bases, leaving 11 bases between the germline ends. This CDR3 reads CASSRRGGNQPQHF. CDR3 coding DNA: TGTGCCAGCAGTCGCAGGGGAGGCAATCAGCCCCAGCATTTT.

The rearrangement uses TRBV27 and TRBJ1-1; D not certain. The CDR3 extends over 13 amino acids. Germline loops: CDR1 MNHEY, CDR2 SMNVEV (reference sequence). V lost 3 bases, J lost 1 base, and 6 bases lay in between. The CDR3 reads CASSFSRNTEAFF. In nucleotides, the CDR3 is TGTGCCAGCAGTTTTAGTAGGAACACTGAAGCTTTCTTT.

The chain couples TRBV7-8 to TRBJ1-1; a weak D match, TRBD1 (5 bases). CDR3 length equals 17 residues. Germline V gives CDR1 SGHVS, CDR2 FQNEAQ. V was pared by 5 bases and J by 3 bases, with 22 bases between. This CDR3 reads CASSARYRGPQDTEAFF. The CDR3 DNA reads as TGTGCCAGCAGCGCCAGATATAGGGGTCCCCAGGACACTGAAGCTTTCTTT.

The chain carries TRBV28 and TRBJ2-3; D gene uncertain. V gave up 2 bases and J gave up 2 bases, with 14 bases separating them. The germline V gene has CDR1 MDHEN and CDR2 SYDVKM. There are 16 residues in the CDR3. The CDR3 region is CASSLVSRHNTDTQYF. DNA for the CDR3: TGTGCCAGCAGTTTAGTGTCCCGACATAACACAGATACGCAGTATTTT.